Following are 21 T cell receptor beta chains from one sample sequenced in a study of T cells in Graves' hyperthyroidism and ophthalmopathy. The TCR beta CDR3 regions underwent amplification using RNA transcripts as the source. HTBI primers drove first-round RT-PCR of the TCR CDR3. TCRdb reprocessed the multiplex PCR reads with MiXCR, giving one entry per CDR3 protein. Of some 720,000 distinct CDR3 sequences listed, roughly 15% were seen once; the top ten hold 8.4%. The sequenced material came from blood. These receptors were taken from a man aged 18 to 35 with Graves' hyperthyroidism.

This clonotype was seen only a few times. This rearrangement joins TRBV7-2 to TRBJ1-3; 7 bases are a match to TRBD1. The CDR3 covers 18 residues. Germline V CDR1 and CDR2: SGHTA, FQGNSA. The V gene end was trimmed by 1 base and the J gene end by 4 bases; junction bases not matched to a gene: 13. In DNA, the CDR3 is TGTGCCAGCAGCTTAGATGGCAGGGGGACGACGTCGGGAAACACCATATATTTT. Protein: CASSLDGRGTTSGNTIYF.

V and J are TRBV10-1 and TRBJ1-1; D is ambiguous. The CDR3 spans 13 residues. CDR1 and CDR2 from the germline V gene are WNHNN and SYGVQD (reference sequence). Trimming left V 3 bases short and J 2 bases short, with 7 bases between. The CDR3, as DNA: TGCGCCAGCAGTGATTCCATAAACACTGAAGCTTTCTTT. It yields the protein CASSDSINTEAFF.

This chain uses TRBV20-1 with TRBJ1-2, with no clear D. Germline assignment: CDR1 DFQATT and CDR2 SNEGSKA (reference sequence). With 6 bases removed from V and 8 bases from J, the gap between germline ends came to 10 bases. The CDR3 is 10 amino acids. The CDR3 loop is CSASGAGYTF. For the CDR3, the DNA is TGCAGTGCCAGCGGAGCAGGCTACACCTTC.

This clonotype was counted many times. The CDR3 DNA reads as TGTGCCAGCAGTTTCCCCGAATACAATGAGCAGTTCTTC. As protein: CASSFPEYNEQFF. The J gene is TRBJ2-1, the V gene TRBV28; the D is unclear. CDR3 length: 13 residues. CDR1 and CDR2 from the germline V gene are MDHEN and SYDVKM. V gave up 3 bases and J gave up 4 bases, with 7 bases separating them.

This clonotype was counted many times. The J gene is TRBJ1-2, the V gene TRBV20-1; 9 nucleotides line up with TRBD1. Germline loops: CDR1 DFQATT, CDR2 SNEGSKA (reference sequence). J gave up 2 bases and V 3 bases, and 7 bases lay outside the gene matches. This CDR3 is built from 15 residues. CDR3 bases: TGCAGTGCTAGCGGGACAGGGCCCTTAAACTATGGCTACACCTTC. This encodes CSASGTGPLNYGYTF.

To note about this clonotype: A much larger clonotype is one base distant, so this may be a read error. The rearrangement uses TRBV11-1 and TRBJ2-3, with 7 nucleotides matching TRBD2. This CDR3 comprises 14 residues. The J segment lost 3 bases and the V segment lost 3 bases, leaving 3 bases of the junction unmatched. Germline loops: CDR1 SGHAT, CDR2 FQDESV (reference sequence). CDR3 in amino acids: CASSFRGVTDTQYF. CDR3 nucleotide sequence: TGTGCCAGCAGCTTTCGGGGGGTTACAGATACGCAGTATTTT.

The rearrangement joins TRBV5-1 to TRBJ2-7, with 9 nucleotides matching TRBD1. The CDR3 totals 18 residues. V lost 4 bases to trimming and J lost 2 bases; unmatched junction nucleotides: 16. CDR1 is SGHRS, CDR2 YFSETQ, per germline. As DNA, the CDR3 is TGCGCCAGCAGCCACGCATATGGGTTGACAGGGGGGACCTACGAGCAGTACTTC. Amino acid sequence: CASSHAYGLTGGTYEQYF. The entire variable domain, with the rest obtained from reference TRBV5-1 and TRBJ2-7, is as follows: KAGVTQTPRYLIKTRGQQVTLSCSPISGHRSVSWYQQTPGQGLQFLFEYFSETQRNKGNFPGRFSGRQFSNSRSEMNVSTLELGDSALYLCASSHAYGLTGGTYEQYFGPGTRLTVT.

The chain couples TRBV4-1 to TRBJ2-7; 7 bases line up with TRBD1. The CDR3 sequence is 17 residues long. Per germline, CDR1 MGHRA and CDR2 YSYEKL. The ends lost 5 bases at V and 0 bases at J; junction bases unmatched: 13. The CDR3 sequence is CASSYGIMTGSSYEQYF. Written as DNA, the CDR3 is TGCGCCAGCAGCTACGGCATCATGACAGGGAGCTCCTACGAGCAGTACTTC.

The chain employs TRBV3-1 and TRBJ2-7; weak D call: TRBD1 (5 bases). The CDR3 totals 14 residues. Trimming left V 4 bases short and J 1 base short, with 11 bases between. Germline CDR1 reads LGHDT; CDR2 reads YNNKEL (reference sequence). The CDR3 nucleotides read TGTGCCAGCAGCCCACAGGTAATATCCTACGAGCAGTACTTC. Amino acid sequence: CASSPQVISYEQYF.

The sample holds many counts of this clonotype. V is TRBV27 and J is TRBJ1-1; D unresolved. From germline, CDR1 is MNHEY and CDR2 SMNVEV (reference sequence). Trimming left V 5 bases short and J 4 bases short, with 17 bases between. CDR3 length: 15 residues. CDR3 nucleotide sequence: TGTGCCAGCAGTGCCGGCGCACCTTTCAGCACTGAAGCTTTCTTT. Translation: CASSAGAPFSTEAFF.

The chain joins TRBV18 to TRBJ2-3; TRBD2 might be the D (5 bases). Germline CDR1 is KGHSH and CDR2 is LQKENI. V dropped 2 bases and J dropped 0 bases, with 27 bases sitting between them. This CDR3 region has 21 residues. The CDR3 sequence is CASSPSDQLPEWRLSTDTQYF. The CDR3 DNA reads TGTGCCAGCTCACCATCAGATCAATTACCGGAGTGGAGACTAAGCACAGATACGCAGTATTTT. The complete variable domain, with remaining parts taken from reference TRBV18 and TRBJ2-3, reads NAGVMQNPRHLVRRRGQEARLRCSPMKGHSHVYWYRQLPEEGLKFMVYLQKENIIDESGMPKERFSAEFPKEGPSILRIQQVVRGDSAAYFCASSPSDQLPEWRLSTDTQYFGPGTRLTVL.

This sequence joins TRBV6-5 and TRBJ2-3; D call uncertain. V shed 0 bases and J shed 2 bases, with 12 bases lying between them. In germline, CDR1 is MNHEY, CDR2 SVGAGI. There are 16 residues in the CDR3. The CDR3 reads CASSYSPETFTDTQYF. CDR3 DNA sequence: TGTGCCAGCAGTTACTCGCCGGAGACCTTCACAGATACGCAGTATTTT.

Notes on this clonotype: Just one base apart from a much larger clone, this may be a read error. The chain combines TRBV30 with TRBJ2-1; a weak D match, TRBD2 (6 bases). Germline V gene lookup returns CDR1 GTSNPN and CDR2 SVGIG (reference sequence). The V gene lost 5 bases and the J gene lost 9 bases, with 20 bases spanning the gap. This CDR3 contains 14 residues. The CDR3: CAWPGPGVSGEQFF. The DNA for the CDR3 is TGTGCCTGGCCCGGTCCGGGGGTGAGTGGTGAGCAGTTCTTC.

V and J are TRBV11-2 and TRBJ2-1; 12 bases map to TRBD2. With V trimmed by 2 bases and J by 5 bases, 16 bases remained unmatched. Germline V gene lookup returns CDR1 SGHAT and CDR2 FQNNGV. This CDR3 is built from 20 residues. The CDR3 is CASSLFPSGRAFSRHNEQFF. DNA of the CDR3: TGTGCCAGCAGCTTATTTCCTAGCGGGAGGGCCTTTAGTCGGCACAATGAGCAGTTCTTC. Combining the CDR3 with reference TRBV11-2 and TRBJ2-1 gives the whole variable domain EAGVAQSPRYKIIEKRQSVAFWCNPISGHATLYWYQQILGQGPKLLIQFQNNGVVDDSQLPKDRFSAERLKGVDSTLKIQPAKLEDSAVYLCASSLFPSGRAFSRHNEQFFGPGTRLTVL.

This clonotype was detected a few times. This chain joins TRBV20-1 and TRBJ2-7; 9 bases are shared with TRBD2. The germline gives CDR1 DFQATT, CDR2 SNEGSKA (reference sequence). V trimming: 5 bases; J trimming: 0 bases; junction bases outside the gene matches: 5. The length of the CDR3 is 14 residues. The CDR3, as DNA: TGCAGTGCTCTAGCGGGACAGTACTCCTACGAGCAGTACTTC. Translation: CSALAGQYSYEQYF.

This clonotype was counted between two and nine times. The chain combines TRBV7-8 with TRBJ2-1; 12 bases line up with TRBD2. The CDR3 is made up of 16 amino acids. The junction had 9 bases not matched to a gene; V was cut back by 5 bases and J by 7 bases. Germline CDR1 and CDR2: SGHVS and FQNEAQ. The CDR3 bases are TGTGCCAGCAGCCCGCCGACTAGCGGGAGTTCAAATGAGCAGTTCTTC. It translates to CASSPPTSGSSNEQFF.

This clonotype was detected many times. The chain employs TRBV24-1 and TRBJ2-1; 11 nucleotides agree with TRBD2. Germline loops: CDR1 KGHDR, CDR2 SFDVKD. The length of the CDR3 is 13 residues. V lost 10 bases and J lost 5; bases outside the gene matches: 3. CDR3 region: CATETSGNNEQFF. CDR3 DNA: TGTGCCACTGAGACTAGCGGGAACAATGAGCAGTTCTTC.

Regarding this clonotype: Just one base apart from a much larger clone, this may be a read error. The rearrangement links TRBV2 to TRBJ2-1; 9 bases align to TRBD2. There are 15 residues in the CDR3. Germline-derived CDR1 and CDR2 are SNHLY and FYNNEI. Here the CDR3 reads CASSEGLADYNEQLF. CDR3 nucleotide sequence: TGTGCCAGCAGTGAAGGACTAGCGGACTACAATGAGCAGCTCTTC.

This clonotype was counted a few times. The chain carries TRBV6-1 and TRBJ2-7; the D gene is possibly TRBD1 (6 bases). The CDR3 length is 14 residues. Germline CDR1 reads MNHNS; CDR2 reads SASEGT. V dropped 6 bases and J dropped 0 bases, with 12 bases sitting between them. In DNA form, the CDR3 reads TGTGCCAGCAGCTGGAGGACAGTCTCCTACGAGCAGTACTTC. Translated, it gives CASSWRTVSYEQYF.

This clonotype was seen ten or more times. V and J are TRBV10-3 and TRBJ2-1; 9 nucleotides match TRBD2. The ends lost 3 bases at V and 0 bases at J; junction bases unmatched: 9. The germline V gene has CDR1 ENHRY and CDR2 SYGVKD. The length of the CDR3 is 18 residues. The CDR3 DNA sequence: TGTGCCATCAGTGACCCTTCCTCACTAGCGGGCTCCTACAATGAGCAGTTCTTC. Its protein product is CAISDPSSLAGSYNEQFF.

This clonotype has a handful of counts. V and J are TRBV28 and TRBJ1-5; D gene ambiguous. This CDR3 is 11 amino acids long. Deletions cut 7 bases from V and 2 bases from J, with 3 bases between. The germline gives CDR1 MDHEN, CDR2 SYDVKM. CDR3 loop: CASKGNQPQHF. The CDR3 DNA sequence: TGTGCCAGCAAGGGCAATCAGCCCCAGCATTTT.